These 15 T cell receptor beta chains came from one sample sequenced in a study of Graves' ophthalmopathy and Graves' hyperthyroidism. For repertoire sequencing, the TCR beta CDR3 regions were amplified from RNA transcripts. Following a first-round RT-PCR that used HTBI primers, a second-round multiplex PCR was carried out. MiXCR was run by TCRdb on the multiplex PCR reads, yielding one entry per CDR3 protein. Among 170,000 or so distinct CDR3 sequences listed, roughly 37% were seen once. The sequenced sample was peripheral blood. The receptors shown here come from a middle-aged woman with Graves' ophthalmopathy.

This clonotype was observed many times. The V gene is TRBV7-9, the J gene TRBJ2-2, with D uncertain. V shed 0 bases and J shed 5 bases, with 7 bases lying between them. This CDR3 is built from 14 residues. Germline V gives CDR1 SEHNR, CDR2 FQNEAQ (reference sequence). CDR3 in amino acids: CASSLASFTGELFF. CDR3 DNA sequence: TGTGCCAGCAGCTTAGCTTCTTTTACCGGGGAGCTGTTTTTT. Together with reference TRBV7-9 and TRBJ2-2, the CDR3 gives the full variable domain: DTGVSQNPRHKITKRGQNVTFRCDPISEHNRLYWYRQTLGQGPEFLTYFQNEAQLEKSRLLSDRFSAERPKGSFSTLEIQRTEQGDSAMYLCASSLASFTGELFFGEGSRLTVL.

This clonotype was detected ten times or more. This chain uses TRBV12-3 or TRBV12-4 with TRBJ2-2; a possible D gene is TRBD1 (5 bases). This CDR3 comprises 15 residues. V shed 5 bases and J shed 6 bases, with 16 bases lying between them. The CDR3: CASSPNRWGAGELFF. The CDR3 DNA sequence: TGTGCCAGCAGTCCGAACAGGTGGGGTGCCGGGGAGCTGTTTTTT.

In its sample, this clonotype was seen many times. The rearrangement links TRBV5-6 to TRBJ1-1; D is unclear. V gave up 0 bases and J gave up 5 bases, with 8 bases separating them. The CDR3 consists of 13 residues. Germline lookup yields CDR1 SGHDT and CDR2 YYEEEE. The CDR3 DNA is TGTGCCAGCAGCTTGGAAGGGAAGACTGAAGCTTTCTTT. Protein product: CASSLEGKTEAFF. The full variable domain, rest sourced from reference TRBV5-6 and TRBJ1-1, is DAGVTQSPTHLIKTRGQQVTLRCSPKSGHDTVSWYQQALGQGPQFIFQYYEEEERQRGNFPDRFSGHQFPNYSSELNVNALLLGDSALYLCASSLEGKTEAFFGQGTRLTVV.

There are many counts of this clonotype. The J gene is TRBJ2-7, the V gene TRBV12-3 or TRBV12-4, with D perhaps assigned TRBD1 or TRBD2 (5 bases each). V dropped 6 bases and J dropped 5 bases, with 17 bases sitting between them. This CDR3 contains 14 residues. The CDR3 bases are TGTGCCAGCAGGCTAAATTACGGGGACCACGAGCAGTACTTC. This encodes CASRLNYGDHEQYF.

This clonotype was counted ten times or more. The chain employs TRBV20-1 and TRBJ2-7, with D possibly matching TRBD1 (5 bases). This CDR3 region has 14 residues. V was clipped by 1 base and J by 4 bases, with 14 bases between them. Per germline, CDR1 DFQATT and CDR2 SNEGSKA (reference sequence). The CDR3 loop reads CSARVGPREYEQYF. DNA of the CDR3: TGCAGTGCTAGAGTAGGTCCCAGGGAATACGAGCAGTACTTC.

This clonotype was picked up a small number of times. V usage is TRBV28 and J usage is TRBJ1-1; D gene unclear. Germline lookup yields CDR1 MDHEN and CDR2 SYDVKM. This CDR3 has 13 residues. With 3 bases removed from V and 8 bases from J, the gap between germline ends came to 13 bases. CDR3 residues: CASSFPDTREAFF. In DNA, the CDR3 is TGTGCCAGCAGTTTCCCGGATACCCGAGAAGCTTTCTTT.

This clonotype was picked up many times. V and J are TRBV9 and TRBJ2-5, with D maybe TRBD2 (5 bases). CDR1 is SGDLS, CDR2 YYNGEE, per germline. The V and J ends lost 4 bases and 5 bases respectively, with 15 bases between them. The CDR3 is 14 amino acids. The chain's CDR3 is CASSSGNRGETQYF. The CDR3 region has the DNA TGTGCCAGCAGCTCGGGAAACCGAGGGGAGACCCAGTACTTC.

This chain connects TRBV28 to TRBJ2-7, with TRBD2 identical over 8 bases. This CDR3 region has 17 residues. With 2 bases clipped from V and 7 bases from J, the junction kept 16 bases outside the gene matches. The V gene's germline CDR1 is MDHEN and CDR2 SYDVKM. CDR3 residues: CASSLDSGGQSRGEQYF. The CDR3 bases are TGTGCCAGCAGTTTAGATTCGGGAGGGCAGAGCCGTGGAGAGCAGTACTTC.

This clonotype has a count of ten or more. V usage is TRBV4-2 and J usage is TRBJ1-1; maybe TRBD1 (5 bases). The germline V gene has CDR1 LGHNA and CDR2 YNFKEQ. This CDR3 region has 15 residues. Between the trimmed V and J ends, which lost 3 bases and 2 bases, there was a span of 13 bases. The DNA of the CDR3 is TGTGCCAGCAGCCATGACTCTGACAGTAACACTGAAGCTTTCTTT. The encoded protein is CASSHDSDSNTEAFF.

This clonotype is a singleton in its sample. The V call is TRBV6-1, the J call TRBJ1-2; 11 bases align to TRBD1. The CDR3 extends over 13 amino acids. The V segment lost 6 bases and the J segment 12 bases; nucleotides outside the gene matches: 9. The germline CDR1 and CDR2 sequences are MNHNS and SASEGT. The DNA of the CDR3 is TGTGCCAGCAGATGGACAGGGGGCGCAGCGGACACCTTC. Translating it yields CASRWTGGAADTF.

This clonotype was detected a few times. The chain couples TRBV28 to TRBJ2-5; D is possibly TRBD1 (5 bases). With 5 bases removed from V and 6 bases from J, the gap between germline ends came to 19 bases. The CDR3 length is 15 residues. The V gene's germline CDR1 is MDHEN and CDR2 SYDVKM. The chain's CDR3 is CASSRTQGEGKTQYF. CDR3 nucleotide sequence: TGTGCCAGCAGTCGCACCCAAGGGGAAGGGAAGACCCAGTACTTC.

This clonotype has at least ten counts. This chain links TRBV3-1 with TRBJ1-2; D is unresolved. The CDR3 consists of 15 residues. V lost 1 base, J lost 2 bases, and 11 bases lay in between. Germline V CDR1 and CDR2: LGHDT, YNNKEL (reference sequence). The CDR3 DNA reads TGTGCCAGCAGCCAAGGACCCCAGGCGAACTATGGCTACACCTTC. Protein sequence: CASSQGPQANYGYTF.

This clonotype was recorded at least ten times. V gene TRBV14 combines with J gene TRBJ1-1; TRBD1 might be the D (5 bases). The V end was cut by 4 bases, the J end by 6 bases, with 21 bases between. In germline, CDR1 is SGHDN, CDR2 FVKESK. The CDR3 runs 16 residues. CDR3 DNA sequence: TGTGCCAGCAGCCTCGCCCCCAGGGACCTAGACGCTGAAGCTTTCTTT. Protein sequence: CASSLAPRDLDAEAFF.

V is TRBV20-1 and J is TRBJ2-5, with 7 bases aligning to TRBD2. The CDR3 covers 15 residues. Losses at the gene ends were 3 bases for V and 1 base for J; bases not matched to a gene: 8. CDR1 and CDR2 (germline): DFQATT, SNEGSKA (reference sequence). DNA of the CDR3: TGCAGTGCTAGGGGGACGGGAGGCCGCCAAGAGACCCAGTACTTC. Protein sequence: CSARGTGGRQETQYF.

In its sample, this clonotype was seen many times. This rearrangement joins TRBV6-2 or TRBV6-3 to TRBJ1-1; 10 nucleotides align to TRBD1. The CDR3 length is 19 residues. Germline V lookup: CDR1 MNHEY, CDR2 SVGEGT. The V and J ends lost 1 base and 2 bases, in that order; junction bases with no gene match: 13. CDR3 bases: TGTGCCAGCAGTTACTTTTTGGGACAGGGGAGAGAAGAAAACACTGAAGCTTTCTTT. It codes for CASSYFLGQGREENTEAFF.